The rows below give T cell receptor beta chains drawn from one sample of a study of shared clonotypes between healthy human individuals. Clones were read by immunoSEQ multiplex PCR, and TCRdb kept only the in-frame ones, dropping some. This table holds nearly 2 million clones, about 95% found once. The sequenced material came from naive CD8+ T cells sorted from blood. Source of these receptors: a young man in good health. Both conserved end residues are part of each CDR3. The D gene is left open where the match is weak. Clone size is shown for a subset of rows, as once, few, many or a class of expanded clone.

TGTGCCAGCAGCTTAGAGCCGGCTAACTATGGCTACACCTTC	CASSLEPANYGYTF	-	-	TRBJ1-2	TRBV11-2
TGTGCCAGCAGCCCGGTAACAGGGGGCAGTAAGTCCTACGAGCAGTACTTC	CASSPVTGGSKSYEQYF	TRBD1	-	TRBJ2-7	TRBV5-8
TGTGCCAGTAGTGTCGGACTAGCGGTCTACGAGCAGTACTTC	CASSVGLAVYEQYF	TRBD2	-	TRBJ2-7	TRBV19
TGTGCCAGCAGCGCCCCCGGGACAGGGGGCGCGTATGGCTACACCTTC	CASSAPGTGGAYGYTF	-	-	TRBJ1-2	TRBV21-1
TGTGCCAGCAGTGATTTCTTCAGGGAAAACTATGGCTACACCTTC	CASSDFFRENYGYTF	-	-	TRBJ1-2	TRBV2
TGTGCCAGCAGTTACGGGAGGGGAACGGCTGAAGCTTTCTTT	CASSYGRGTAEAFF	-	-	TRBJ1-1	TRBV6-5
TGTGCTAGTGGTTTTACAGAGGAGACCCAGTACTTC	CASGFTEETQYF	-	-	TRBJ2-5	TRBV12-5
TGTGCCAGTAGTATTTCGGGAGACTACGAGCAGTACTTC	CASSISGDYEQYF	-	-	TRBJ2-7	TRBV19
TGTGCCAGCAGCGAGACAGTCCCCGGTTCACCCCTCCACTTT	CASSETVPGSPLHF	-	-	TRBJ1-6	TRBV7-2
TGTGCCAGCAGCCCACTGGAGACAGGGGGAAGATATGGCTACACCTTC	CASSPLETGGRYGYTF	TRBD1	-	TRBJ1-2	TRBV7-8
TGTGCCAGCAGTTTATCGGGGACAGCCTCCTACGAGCAGTACTTC	CASSLSGTASYEQYF	TRBD1	-	TRBJ2-7	TRBV27
TGTGCCAGCAGCTTTCAAGAATTACCCCTCCACTTT	CASSFQELPLHF	-	-	TRBJ1-6	TRBV5-5
TGTGCCAGCAGTTTTTGGGGCGCCGTTGGACCCTACGAGCAGTACTTC	CASSFWGAVGPYEQYF	-	-	TRBJ2-7	TRBV27
TGTGCCAGCAGGATCCGGGACGGCTACGAGCAGTACTTC	CASRIRDGYEQYF	-	-	TRBJ2-7	TRBV6-5
TGTGCCAGTAGTATAGTAGCGGGAAATTCAGATACGCAGTATTTT	CASSIVAGNSDTQYF	TRBD2	once	TRBJ2-3	TRBV19
TGTGCCAGCAGTGACTCCCAGTCTTCTCACGAGCAGTACTTC	CASSDSQSSHEQYF	-	-	TRBJ2-7	TRBV25-1
TGTGCCAGCAGCTTATTTGGGGGACTAGCGGGAGGAATCTACGAGCAGTACTTC	CASSLFGGLAGGIYEQYF	TRBD2	-	TRBJ2-7	TRBV7-9
TGTGCCAGCAGCGTTGGAGACCGCTACGAGCAGTACTTC	CASSVGDRYEQYF	-	-	TRBJ2-7	TRBV5-6
TGTGCCAGCAGCTTAGACTCACCGGGAGGCACAGATACGCAGTATTTT	CASSLDSPGGTDTQYF	-	-	TRBJ2-3	TRBV11-3
TGTGCCTGGAGTGTACAGGGTAGCACAGATACGCAGTATTTT	CAWSVQGSTDTQYF	-	-	TRBJ2-3	TRBV30
TGTGCCAGCGAGAATACGGGGGGACAGGATTCCCTTGAAGCTTTCTTT	CASENTGGQDSLEAFF	TRBD1	-	TRBJ1-1	TRBV2
TGCGCCAGCAGCCAAGGAGTCGACAGTGAAGCTTTCTTT	CASSQGVDSEAFF	-	few	TRBJ1-1	TRBV4-1
TGCGCCAGCAGCCAAGATGTCCAGGTGACTAACTATGGCTACACCTTC	CASSQDVQVTNYGYTF	-	once	TRBJ1-2	TRBV4-3
TGCAGCGTTGACGAGACAGGGGTCTACAATGAGCAGTTCTTC	CSVDETGVYNEQFF	TRBD1	once	TRBJ2-1	TRBV29-1
TGTGCCAGCAGTGACGGGACAGGGGACTACGAGCAGTACTTC	CASSDGTGDYEQYF	TRBD1	-	TRBJ2-7	TRBV6-5
TGTGCCTGGAGTGTTGTGGGGAGCAATCAGCCCCAGCATTTT	CAWSVVGSNQPQHF	-	-	TRBJ1-5	TRBV30
TGTGCCAGCAGCTCCTGGGGGGACCCGGCGTTCTTC	CASSSWGDPAFF	-	-	TRBJ2-1	TRBV11-2
TGTGCCAGCAGCCAAACGACAGGGAATGAAGGCTACACCTTC	CASSQTTGNEGYTF	TRBD1	-	TRBJ1-2	TRBV27
TGTGCCAGCAGTTTCGCAGGGCTCTCCTACGAGCAGTACTTC	CASSFAGLSYEQYF	-	-	TRBJ2-7	TRBV28
TGCGCCAGCAGCCAAGAACACCTAGTGGGACCGGGGAACATTCAGTACTTC	CASSQEHLVGPGNIQYF	-	-	TRBJ2-4	TRBV4-3
TGTGCCAGTAGTATACGACTAGCGGGAGGTAAGCCCTCCTACGAGCAGTACTTC	CASSIRLAGGKPSYEQYF	TRBD2	-	TRBJ2-7	TRBV19
TGCGCCAGCAGGCAAAAAAGAGACGAGCAGTACTTC	CASRQKRDEQYF	-	-	TRBJ2-7	TRBV4-3
TGCGCCAGCACCCGGACAGGGGGCGACTGGACTGAAGCTTTCTTT	CASTRTGGDWTEAFF	TRBD1	-	TRBJ1-1	TRBV4-1
TGTGCCAGCATACCTTCGGCGGGAGATACGCAGTATTTT	CASIPSAGDTQYF	-	-	TRBJ2-3	TRBV6-5
TGTGCCTGGAGTCCGGGACAGGGGTTCGAAAAACTGTTTTTT	CAWSPGQGFEKLFF	TRBD1	-	TRBJ1-4	TRBV30
TGTGCCAGCAGTGCCCCGTCACTAGGGATGGAGCAGTTCTTC	CASSAPSLGMEQFF	-	-	TRBJ2-1	TRBV6-1
TGTGCCAGCAGCCGGGACAGGGCCACTGAAGCTTTCTTT	CASSRDRATEAFF	TRBD1	-	TRBJ1-1	TRBV5-6
TGTGCCAGCAGCTTGGGACAGGCTTACACTGAAGCTTTCTTT	CASSLGQAYTEAFF	-	-	TRBJ1-1	TRBV5-6
TGTGCCAGCAGCCCCACGACAGGGTTCATGAACACTGAAGCTTTCTTT	CASSPTTGFMNTEAFF	TRBD1	-	TRBJ1-1	TRBV11-2